This T cell receptor beta chain was retrieved from a study of blood T cell repertoires in COVID-19. Germline trimming cut 1 base from V and 5 bases from J; bases unmatched to any gene: 6. The germline V gene encodes CDR1 MNHEY and CDR2 SVGEGT. The CDR3 consists of 15 residues. Assay used: immunoSEQ multiplex PCR; TCRdb lists only in-frame clones, some missing. The sample holds approximately 280,000 clones, over 75% seen once. This chain uses TRBV6-2 or TRBV6-3 with TRBJ1-2; 8 bases are shared with TRBD1. The receptor was isolated from a man in his late teens or twenties with active or convalescent COVID-19. The material sequenced was peripheral blood. CDR3 nucleotides: TGTGCCAGCAGTTACTGGGGACAGGAGCTATATGGCTACACCTTC. It is translated as CASSYWGQELYGYTF.